Sequencing of this T cell receptor (beta chain) was carried out in a study of identical twins. In TCRdb, the 5' RACE reads were re-called with MiXCR into one record per CDR3 protein. The table records around 280,000 distinct CDR3 sequences, about 8.1% of them present only once. The V segment lost 4 bases and the J segment 6 bases; nucleotides outside the gene matches: 15. There are 16 residues in the CDR3. Germline CDR1 SGHRS, CDR2 YFSETQ. The same sample was also studied in work on yellow fever vaccine responses in identical twins.

The TCR sequence derives from a woman aged 18-29 years in good health. Sequenced: memory (CD45RO+) T cells sorted from blood. The chain uses TRBV5-1 and TRBJ2-7, with 8 bases matching TRBD1. The CDR3 DNA is TGCGCCAGCAGCCAATTTGGACAGGGAGGACGGATCGAGCAGTACTTC. Its protein is CASSQFGQGGRIEQYF.